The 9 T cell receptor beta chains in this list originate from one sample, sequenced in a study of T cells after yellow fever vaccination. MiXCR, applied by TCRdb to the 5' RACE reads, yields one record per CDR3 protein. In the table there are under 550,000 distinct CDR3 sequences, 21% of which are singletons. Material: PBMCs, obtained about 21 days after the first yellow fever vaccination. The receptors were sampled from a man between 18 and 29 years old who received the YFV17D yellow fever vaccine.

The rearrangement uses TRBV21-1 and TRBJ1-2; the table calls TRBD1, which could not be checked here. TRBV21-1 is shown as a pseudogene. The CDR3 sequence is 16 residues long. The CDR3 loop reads CASSNRTLGTGSGYTF. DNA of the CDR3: TGTGCCAGCAGCAACCGAACGTTGGGGACAGGGTCCGGCTACACCTTC.

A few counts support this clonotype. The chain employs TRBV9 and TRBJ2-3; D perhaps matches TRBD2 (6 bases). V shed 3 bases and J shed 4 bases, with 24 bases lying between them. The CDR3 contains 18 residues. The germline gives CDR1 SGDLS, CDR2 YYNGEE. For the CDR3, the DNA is TGTGCCAGCAGCGGGATACCCGGGACGGGGGTGGGCCCAGATACGCAGTATTTT. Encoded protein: CASSGIPGTGVGPDTQYF.

The CDR3 sequence: CSATPPGQGGRDGYTF. As DNA, the CDR3 is TGCAGTGCTACCCCCCCGGGACAGGGAGGGCGGGATGGCTACACCTTC. The V and J genes are TRBV20-1 and TRBJ1-2, with 9 bases aligning to TRBD1. The J segment lost 6 bases and the V segment lost 4 bases, leaving 15 bases of the junction unmatched. This CDR3 contains 16 residues. Per the germline V gene, CDR1 is DFQATT and CDR2 is SNEGSKA (reference sequence).

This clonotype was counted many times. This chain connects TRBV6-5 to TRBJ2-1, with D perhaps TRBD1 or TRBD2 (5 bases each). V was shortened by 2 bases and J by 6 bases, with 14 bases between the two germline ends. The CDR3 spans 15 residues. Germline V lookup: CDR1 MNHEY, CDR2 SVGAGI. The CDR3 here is CASSYSRLGGNEQFF. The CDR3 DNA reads TGTGCCAGCAGTTACAGCCGACTTGGGGGCAATGAGCAGTTCTTC.

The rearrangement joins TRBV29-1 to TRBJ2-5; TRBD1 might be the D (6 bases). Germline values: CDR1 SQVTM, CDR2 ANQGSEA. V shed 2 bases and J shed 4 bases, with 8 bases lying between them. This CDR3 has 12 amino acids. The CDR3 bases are TGCAGCGTTGAAAGAGGGGGAGAGACCCAGTACTTC. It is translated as CSVERGGETQYF.

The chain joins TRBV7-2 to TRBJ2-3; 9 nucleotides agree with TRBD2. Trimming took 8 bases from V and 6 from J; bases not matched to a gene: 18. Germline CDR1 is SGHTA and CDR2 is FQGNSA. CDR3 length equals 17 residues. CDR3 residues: CASYGGGASGSLDTQYF. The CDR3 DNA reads TGTGCCAGCTACGGCGGGGGGGCTAGCGGGTCTTTGGATACGCAGTATTTT. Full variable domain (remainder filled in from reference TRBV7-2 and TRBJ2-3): GAGVSQSPSNKVTEKGKDVELRCDPISGHTALYWYRQSLGQGLEFLIYFQGNSAPDKSGLPSDRFSAERTGGSVSTLTIQRTQQEDSAVYLCASYGGGASGSLDTQYFGPGTRLTVL.

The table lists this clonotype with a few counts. The CDR3 protein is CAWTGLAVYNEQFF. The CDR3 DNA sequence: TGTGCCTGGACCGGACTAGCGGTGTACAATGAGCAGTTCTTC. The rearrangement uses TRBV30 and TRBJ2-1, with 10 bases that match TRBD2. From germline, CDR1 is GTSNPN and CDR2 SVGIG (reference sequence). V lost 4 bases and J lost 4; bases outside the gene matches: 4. The CDR3 spans 14 residues.

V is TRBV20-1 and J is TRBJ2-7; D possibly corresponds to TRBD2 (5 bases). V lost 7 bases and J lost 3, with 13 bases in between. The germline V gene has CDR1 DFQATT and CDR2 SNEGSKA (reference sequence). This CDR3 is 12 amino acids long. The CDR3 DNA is TGCAGTGTTGCCGGGATCCGCTACGAGCAGTACTTC. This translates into CSVAGIRYEQYF.

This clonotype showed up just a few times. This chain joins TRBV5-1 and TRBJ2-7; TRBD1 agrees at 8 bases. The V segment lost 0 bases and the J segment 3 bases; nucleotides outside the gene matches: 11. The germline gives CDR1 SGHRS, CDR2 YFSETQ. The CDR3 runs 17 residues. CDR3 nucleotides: TGCGCCAGCAGCTTGGGCCTCACAGGGGGGAAGTTCTACGAGCAGTACTTC. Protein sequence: CASSLGLTGGKFYEQYF.